This passage covers 18 T cell receptor beta chains from one sample sequenced in a study of cytomegalovirus exposure and HLA in healthy donors. The PCR made use of 60 Vbeta and 13 Jbeta primers. The protocol was immunoSEQ multiplex PCR, while the TCRdb copy is restricted to in-frame clones and leaves out a portion. The top ten clones hold more than 1.5% of a sample with about 190,000 clones, 79% of them seen once. Sequencing was done on a sample of PBMCs. These receptor sequences come from a woman aged 50 to 65 in good health and CMV-seronegative.

The chain recombines TRBV5-4 with TRBJ1-2; unclear D gene. Germline CDR1 is SGHNT and CDR2 is YYREEE (reference sequence). The germline V and J ends were trimmed by 0 bases and 4 bases, with 7 bases remaining between them. This CDR3 has 13 residues. CDR3 coding DNA: TGTGCCAGCAGCTTGGCGGGTACCTATGGCTACACCTTC. It yields the protein CASSLAGTYGYTF.

The V and J genes are TRBV28 and TRBJ2-1; 7 bases align to TRBD2. This CDR3 comprises 14 residues. The ends lost 5 bases at V and 3 bases at J; junction bases unmatched: 4. Germline V gene data show CDR1 as MDHEN and CDR2 as SYDVKM. DNA of the CDR3: TGTGCCAGCAGTCCGGGGGGACTCTACAATGAGCAGTTCTTC. Protein product: CASSPGGLYNEQFF.

The gene calls are TRBV18 and TRBJ1-2; D is unclear. The germline gives CDR1 KGHSH, CDR2 LQKENI. Trimming cost V 6 bases and J 4 bases, with 15 bases left between them. CDR3 size: 14 residues. The CDR3 reads CASSRIESPYGYTF. CDR3 nucleotides: TGTGCCAGCTCTCGTATAGAGTCCCCCTATGGCTACACCTTC.

The chain carries TRBV6-6 and TRBJ1-2; TRBD1 might be the D (5 bases). V lost 0 bases and J 4 bases, leaving 9 bases between the germline ends. CDR1 MNHNY and CDR2 SVGAGI come from the germline V gene (reference sequence). This CDR3 has 14 residues. For the CDR3, the DNA is TGTGCCAGCAGTTACTCTTCCGGGGGCTATGGCTACACCTTC. Protein product: CASSYSSGGYGYTF.

This sequence joins TRBV18 and TRBJ1-2; D perhaps matches TRBD1 (5 bases). CDR1 KGHSH and CDR2 LQKENI come from the germline V gene. With 0 bases removed from V and 4 bases from J, the gap between germline ends came to 12 bases. The CDR3 runs 15 residues. The CDR3: CASSPPVGGIYGYTF. The CDR3 nucleotides read TGTGCCAGCTCACCACCTGTCGGGGGGATCTATGGCTACACCTTC.

The chain carries TRBV13 and TRBJ1-6; D unresolved. The CDR3 totals 16 residues. V lost 7 bases, J lost 5 bases, and 18 bases lay in between. Germline CDR1 reads PRHDT; CDR2 reads FYEKMQ (reference sequence). CDR3 protein: CASTGGPRGDNSPLHF. CDR3 bases: TGTGCCAGCACAGGAGGCCCCCGAGGAGATAATTCACCCCTCCACTTT.

This sequence joins TRBV14 and TRBJ2-3; 9 bases align to TRBD1. Germline lookup yields CDR1 SGHDN and CDR2 FVKESK. The CDR3 is 16 residues long. With V trimmed by 1 base and J by 3 bases, 5 bases remained unmatched. CDR3 DNA: TGTGCCAGCAGCCAAGGCGGACAGGGGAGGACAGATACGCAGTATTTT. Translating it yields CASSQGGQGRTDTQYF.

The rearrangement uses TRBV5-8 and TRBJ2-5; the match to TRBD2 covers 15 bases. In germline, CDR1 is SGHTS, CDR2 YDEGEE. This CDR3 comprises 18 residues. V lost 4 bases to trimming and J lost 5 bases; unmatched junction nucleotides: 12. The chain's CDR3 is CASSHSGTSGGPKETQYF. The CDR3 nucleotides read TGTGCCAGCAGCCACTCCGGGACTAGCGGGGGGCCAAAGGAGACCCAGTACTTC. The full variable domain, rest sourced from reference TRBV5-8 and TRBJ2-5, is EAGVTQSPTHLIKTRGQQATLRCSPISGHTSVYWYQQALGLGLQFLLWYDEGEERNRGNFPPRFSGRQFPNYSSELNVNALELEDSALYLCASSHSGTSGGPKETQYFGPGTRLLVL.

This clone came up a few times. The chain combines TRBV5-1 with TRBJ2-7; 7 positions match TRBD1. V lost 3 bases, J lost 5 bases, and 8 bases stayed unmatched. CDR1 SGHRS and CDR2 YFSETQ come from the germline V gene. CDR3 length equals 14 residues. CDR3 sequence reads: CASSSSGTDHEQYF. CDR3 DNA sequence: TGCGCCAGCAGCTCATCCGGGACAGATCACGAGCAGTACTTC.

The chain employs TRBV9 and TRBJ2-2; TRBD1 agrees at 11 bases. Germline CDR1 is SGDLS and CDR2 is YYNGEE. The CDR3 consists of 15 residues. The V gene end was trimmed by 5 bases and the J gene end by 4 bases; junction bases not matched to a gene: 4. CDR3 amino acids: CASSSGTGGTGELFF. Here the CDR3 DNA reads TGTGCCAGCAGTTCCGGGACAGGGGGCACCGGGGAGCTGTTTTTT.

In its sample, this clone was seen once. This chain links TRBV19 with TRBJ1-4; the D is unclear. Germline V lookup: CDR1 LNHDA, CDR2 SQIVND (reference sequence). Trimming took off 5 bases at V and 3 bases at J, with 13 bases between the two ends. The CDR3 contains 15 residues. CDR3 DNA: TGTGCCAGTAGTCCCCGAGGGAGCCCTAATGAAAAACTGTTTTTT. Protein product: CASSPRGSPNEKLFF. The full variable domain, with the rest looked up from reference TRBV19 and TRBJ1-4, is DGGITQSPKYLFRKEGQNVTLSCEQNLNHDAMYWYRQDPGQGLRLIYYSQIVNDFQKGDIAEGYSVSREKKESFPLTVTSAQKNPTAFYLCASSPRGSPNEKLFFGSGTQLSVL.

The chain is built from TRBV4-1 and TRBJ2-5; possibly TRBD2 for D (6 bases). Trimming took off 4 bases at V and 4 bases at J, with 19 bases between the two ends. CDR3 length: 16 amino acids. In germline, CDR1 is MGHRA, CDR2 YSYEKL. The CDR3 sequence: CASSRTAGLGGETQYF. CDR3 nucleotides: TGCGCCAGCAGCCGGACCGCGGGTCTCGGGGGAGAGACCCAGTACTTC.

Note on this clone: The sample carries other DNA sequences with the same CDR3. This chain connects TRBV5-4 to TRBJ2-7; 11 bases align to TRBD1. Germline trimming cut 3 bases from V and 3 bases from J; bases unmatched to any gene: 2. Per germline, CDR1 SGHNT and CDR2 YYREEE (reference sequence). The CDR3 runs to 14 residues. The CDR3, as DNA: TGTGCCAGCAGCTCGGGGACAGGGGGCTACGAGCAGTACTTC. This sequence encodes CASSSGTGGYEQYF.

This chain links TRBV28 with TRBJ2-7, with D possibly matching TRBD2 (5 bases). The germline V gene has CDR1 MDHEN and CDR2 SYDVKM. The CDR3 is 13 amino acids. Between the trimmed V and J ends, which lost 8 bases and 0 bases, there was a span of 11 bases. The CDR3 reads CASVLGSSYEQYF. DNA of the CDR3: TGTGCCAGCGTACTTGGGAGCTCCTACGAGCAGTACTTC. The variable domain in full, completed from reference TRBV28 and TRBJ2-7, reads DVKVTQSSRYLVKRTGEKVFLECVQDMDHENMFWYRQDPGLGLRLIYFSYDVKMKEKGDIPEGYSVSREKKERFSLILESASTNQTSMYLCASVLGSSYEQYFGPGTRLTVT.

This clone was seen once. The J gene is TRBJ1-2, the V gene TRBV7-2; D gene uncertain. V shed 1 base and J shed 2 bases, with 5 bases lying between them. The CDR3 consists of 13 residues. CDR1 and CDR2 (germline): SGHTA, FQGNSA. Written as DNA, the CDR3 is TGTGCCAGCAGCTTAGACGGGAACTATGGCTACACCTTC. This translates into CASSLDGNYGYTF.

The chain is built from TRBV7-9 and TRBJ1-2; perhaps TRBD1 as D (5 bases). Germline V gene data show CDR1 as SEHNR and CDR2 as FQNEAQ (reference sequence). The CDR3 is 13 amino acids. V was pared by 3 bases and J by 6 bases, with 11 bases between. The DNA of the CDR3 is TGTGCCAGCAGCTTTACTGGGGGGGATGGCTACACCTTC. Translating it yields CASSFTGGDGYTF.

The chain recombines TRBV7-9 with TRBJ2-1; perhaps TRBD1 as D (5 bases). Trimming pared 3 bases from V and 5 bases from J, leaving 17 bases between. The CDR3 spans 16 residues. Germline values: CDR1 SEHNR, CDR2 FQNEAQ (reference sequence). The CDR3 DNA follows: TGTGCCAGCAGCTTGTGGACATTTTGGGAAGACAATGAGCAGTTCTTC. Its protein product is CASSLWTFWEDNEQFF.

This clone turned up a few times. The chain uses TRBV2 and TRBJ2-2; D possibly corresponds to TRBD1 (5 bases). V dropped 8 bases and J dropped 0 bases, with 10 bases sitting between them. Germline CDR1 and CDR2: SNHLY and FYNNEI. CDR3 length: 14 residues. CDR3 coding DNA: TGTGCCAGCCAGGGAATATCGAACACCGGGGAGCTGTTTTTT. Translation: CASQGISNTGELFF.